A selection of T cell receptor beta chains follows, all from one sample in a study of CD8 T cells in ankylosing spondylitis. One entry per CDR3 protein, called by TCRdb with MiXCR from the 5' RACE reads. The profile shows approximately 130,000 distinct CDR3 sequences, about an eighth of them singletons. Material for sequencing was blood, either unsorted or a sorted T cell fraction (not recorded which). The receptors shown here come from a female donor with ankylosing spondylitis or in good health (not recorded which). CDR3s include the opening cysteine and the closing phenylalanine or tryptophan.

>TRBV12-3/TRBV12-4
CASSQNPSPNTEAFF
>TRBV5-4
CASSSGEQRSYNEQFF
>TRBV24-1
CATRGAGGDTQYF
>TRBV5-1
CASSFGTPVDTRYF
>TRBV6-5
CASSYNWTPVIGELFF
>TRBV7-2
CASSLYGDSMYF
>TRBV30
CAWSVDTVGYTF
>TRBV5-6
CASSRDITNYGYTF
>TRBV4-1
CASSQDGRANYGYTF
>TRBV5-1
CASSSPRTNYNEQFF
>TRBV2
CASRVGVRNTEAFF
>TRBV12-3/TRBV12-4
CASSSGGDRAYEQYF
>TRBV6-1
CTSSEAPRNYGYTF
>TRBV20-1
CSARDGSSLYEQYF
>TRBV12-3/TRBV12-4
CASSPPLRGDKNIQYF
>TRBV7-2
CASSFRRGSPLHF
>TRBV18
CASSPPRDRGSYNEQFF
>TRBV5-1
CASSFDRGLNNEQYF
>TRBV7-2
CASSLSSFTDTQYF
>TRBV24-1
CATSDFAMEQFF
>TRBV20-1
CSARAYREPPDREYEQYF
>TRBV14
CASSQDPSGRPQFF
>TRBV19
CASSKGGGTEAFF
>TRBV20-1
CSAPRLVGADTQYF
>TRBV18
CASSPADTMNTEAFF
>TRBV29-1
CSVLDRNQNYGYTF
>TRBV20-1
CSAATRGLGLLRNGNTIYF
>TRBV12-3/TRBV12-4
CASSRGGQWEASGNTIYF
>TRBV20-1
CSAISAGGLVETQYF
>TRBV10-3
CASYHNPYEQYF
>TRBV7-9
CASSLMRQGKKDTQYF
>TRBV7-9
CASSSTYAYNEQFF
>TRBV11-3
CASSLGTGPTDTQYF
>TRBV12-3/TRBV12-4
CASLVNTEAFF
>TRBV6-2/TRBV6-3
CASSSWDSASGNTTYF
>TRBV24-1
CATSDKPGRGEQYF
>TRBV5-1
CASSPGTGNQPQHF
>TRBV23-1
CASSREGPKSGSTNEQFF
>TRBV12-3/TRBV12-4
CASSPLGYEQYF
>TRBV5-1
CASSLSGPSYNEQFF
>TRBV6-5
CASSYPGLVKTYEQYF
>TRBV20-1
CSARDNTGELFF
>TRBV20-1
CSAWTSASYNEQFF
>TRBV10-3
CAIKKDSTDTQYF
>TRBV4-2
CASSPRFMTGPNTGELFF